Below, 13 T cell receptor beta chains from the same sample are listed, as sequenced in a study of CD8+ T cells in alopecia areata. As the sequencing template, cDNA was produced by extracting RNA and reverse transcribing it. Assay used: immunoSEQ multiplex PCR; TCRdb lists only in-frame clones, some missing. Of roughly 130,000 clones in the sample, roughly 58% were seen once. Specimen: CD4+ T cells sorted from blood, collected at week 0. The receptors were sampled from a human donor with alopecia areata.

V usage is TRBV5-1 and J usage is TRBJ2-1, with TRBD2 identical over 10 bases. In germline, CDR1 is SGHRS, CDR2 YFSETQ. V lost 0 bases, J lost 6 bases, and 3 bases stayed unmatched. The CDR3 sequence is 15 residues long. CDR3 nucleotides: TGCGCCAGCAGCTTGGGGCCTAGCGGGAGCAATGAGCAGTTCTTC. This translates into CASSLGPSGSNEQFF.

The chain employs TRBV6-5 and TRBJ2-1; tentative D call: TRBD1 (6 bases). This CDR3 region has 13 residues. The germline V and J ends were trimmed by 6 bases and 4 bases, with 10 bases remaining between them. In germline, CDR1 is MNHEY, CDR2 SVGAGI. Here the CDR3 DNA reads TGTGCCAGCAGGAAGACAGGATACAATGAGCAGTTCTTC. Encoded protein: CASRKTGYNEQFF.

The chain is built from TRBV11-1 and TRBJ2-1; no definite D call. Germline-derived CDR1 and CDR2 are SGHAT and FQDESV (reference sequence). Trimming stripped 2 bases from V and 7 bases from J, with 3 bases between. The length of the CDR3 is 11 residues. This CDR3 reads CASSLKNEQFF. The DNA for the CDR3 is TGTGCCAGCAGCTTAAAAAATGAGCAGTTCTTC.

This clone was seen a few times. This chain connects TRBV7-9 to TRBJ2-7; D is perhaps TRBD1 (5 bases). Trimming removed 4 bases from V and 1 base from J, with 14 bases in between. The CDR3 length is 15 residues. Per germline, CDR1 SEHNR and CDR2 FQNEAQ (reference sequence). The CDR3 loop is CASSSTAMSSYEQYF. CDR3 sequence (DNA): TGTGCCAGCAGCTCGACAGCCATGTCATCCTACGAGCAGTACTTC.

This chain connects TRBV20-1 to TRBJ1-1; D gene uncertain. V dropped 5 bases and J dropped 2 bases, with 6 bases sitting between them. The CDR3 has 11 residues. Per germline, CDR1 DFQATT and CDR2 SNEGSKA (reference sequence). For the CDR3, the DNA is TGCAGTGCTCTACTAAACACTGAAGCTTTCTTT. It translates to CSALLNTEAFF.

This clone was detected a few times. V and J are TRBV6-5 and TRBJ1-5, with a possible D match to TRBD1 (6 bases). Germline-derived CDR1 and CDR2 are MNHEY and SVGAGI. The CDR3 loop spans 15 amino acids. Trimming left V 0 bases short and J 6 bases short, with 12 bases between. The CDR3 sequence: CASSYSGRGGQPQHF. The CDR3 DNA follows: TGTGCCAGCAGTTACTCGGGCAGGGGTGGTCAGCCCCAGCATTTT.

This clone was seen a few times. The rearrangement uses TRBV4-2 and TRBJ1-1; tentatively, D is TRBD1 (6 bases). The CDR3 sequence is 15 residues long. V lost 4 bases, J lost 4 bases, and 16 bases lay in between. The germline V gene has CDR1 LGHNA and CDR2 YNFKEQ. The CDR3 protein is CASSPLGGGLTEAFF. CDR3 nucleotide sequence: TGTGCCAGCAGCCCGCTCGGAGGGGGACTCACTGAAGCTTTCTTT.

This rearrangement joins TRBV7-9 to TRBJ2-7, with 11 bases aligning to TRBD2. The CDR3 totals 17 residues. Germline V gives CDR1 SEHNR, CDR2 FQNEAQ (reference sequence). The ends lost 5 bases at V and 7 bases at J; junction bases unmatched: 16. CDR3 sequence: CASSLSSSGRVSREQYF. Written as DNA, the CDR3 is TGTGCCAGCAGCCTCTCGAGTAGCGGGAGGGTTTCGAGGGAGCAGTACTTC.

This clone was counted a few times. This rearrangement joins TRBV5-4 to TRBJ1-6; D not certain. There are 13 residues in the CDR3. Trimming left V 0 bases short and J 7 bases short, with 5 bases between. Per the germline V gene, CDR1 is SGHNT and CDR2 is YYREEE (reference sequence). CDR3 bases: TGTGCCAGCAGCTTGGTACAGAATTCACCCCTCCACTTT. Protein sequence: CASSLVQNSPLHF.

This clone was counted a few times. The chain couples TRBV7-8 to TRBJ2-5; no definite D call. The CDR3 covers 12 residues. V lost 5 bases and J lost 7, with 11 bases in between. Germline V gene sequence: CDR1 SGHVS, CDR2 FQNEAQ. This CDR3 reads CASSLRSRTQYF. CDR3 in DNA: TGTGCCAGCAGCCTCCGGTCTCGGACCCAGTACTTC.

This clone was counted once. The rearrangement links TRBV7-9 to TRBJ2-3; perhaps D is TRBD1 or TRBD2 (5 bases each). The CDR3 sequence is 19 residues long. From germline, CDR1 is SEHNR and CDR2 FQNEAQ (reference sequence). The V end lost 5 bases, the J end lost 4 bases, and 28 bases lay between the germline ends. Written as DNA, the CDR3 is TGTGCCAGCAGCGCCTCAAAAATCATCGGGACCTTGGATGCAGATACGCAGTATTTT. Translation: CASSASKIIGTLDADTQYF.

This chain connects TRBV6-6 to TRBJ1-1; TRBD1 agrees at 7 bases. This CDR3 has 15 amino acids. The germline V gene encodes CDR1 MNHNY and CDR2 SVGAGI (reference sequence). Trimming at V came to 5 bases and at J to 0 bases, leaving 6 bases not matched to a gene. The CDR3 sequence is CASSPGQILNTEAFF. The CDR3, as DNA: TGTGCCAGCAGTCCGGGACAGATTTTGAACACTGAAGCTTTCTTT.

This clone was seen a single time. The V and J genes are TRBV18 and TRBJ2-5, with TRBD1 matching over 7 bases. The CDR3 covers 13 residues. The ends lost 7 bases at V and 3 bases at J; junction bases unmatched: 5. CDR1 KGHSH and CDR2 LQKENI come from the germline V gene. CDR3: CASYRGMEETQYF. CDR3 coding DNA: TGTGCCAGCTACAGGGGAATGGAAGAGACCCAGTACTTC.